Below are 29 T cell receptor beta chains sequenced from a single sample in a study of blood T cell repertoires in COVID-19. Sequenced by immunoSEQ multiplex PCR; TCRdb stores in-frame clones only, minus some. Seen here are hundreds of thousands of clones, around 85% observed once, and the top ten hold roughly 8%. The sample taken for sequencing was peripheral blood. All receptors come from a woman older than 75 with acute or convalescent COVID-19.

CDR3 sequence reads: CATMGLAGNEQFF. CDR3 nucleotides: TGTGCCACCATGGGACTAGCCGGCAATGAGCAGTTCTTC. J is TRBJ2-1 and V is TRBV24-1; 9 nucleotides line up with TRBD2. The V gene end was trimmed by 8 bases and the J gene end by 6 bases; junction bases not matched to a gene: 4. The CDR3 length is 13 residues. The germline V gene has CDR1 KGHDR and CDR2 SFDVKD.

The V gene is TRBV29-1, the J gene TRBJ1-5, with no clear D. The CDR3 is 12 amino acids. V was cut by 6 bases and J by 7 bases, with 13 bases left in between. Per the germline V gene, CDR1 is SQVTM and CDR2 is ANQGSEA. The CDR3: CSVVASGQPQHF. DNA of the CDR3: TGCAGCGTCGTGGCCTCGGGACAGCCCCAGCATTTT.

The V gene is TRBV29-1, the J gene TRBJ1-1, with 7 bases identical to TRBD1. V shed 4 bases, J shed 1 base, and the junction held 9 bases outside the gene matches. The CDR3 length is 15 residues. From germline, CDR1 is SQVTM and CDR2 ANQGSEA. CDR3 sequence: CSVGRVRTGNTEAFF. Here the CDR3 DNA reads TGCAGCGTTGGGCGAGTGAGGACAGGGAACACTGAAGCTTTCTTT. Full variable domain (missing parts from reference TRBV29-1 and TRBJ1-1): SAVISQKPSRDICQRGTSLTIQCQVDSQVTMMFWYRQQPGQSLTLIATANQGSEATYESGFVIDKFPISRPNLTFSTLTVSNMSPEDSSIYLCSVGRVRTGNTEAFFGQGTRLTVV.

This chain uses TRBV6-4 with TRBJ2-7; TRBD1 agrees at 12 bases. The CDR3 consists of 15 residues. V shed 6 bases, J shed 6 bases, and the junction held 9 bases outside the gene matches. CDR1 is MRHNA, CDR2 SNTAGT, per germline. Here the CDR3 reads CASRLDRDRGLEQYF. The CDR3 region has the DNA TGTGCCAGCAGATTGGACCGGGACAGGGGGCTCGAGCAGTACTTC.

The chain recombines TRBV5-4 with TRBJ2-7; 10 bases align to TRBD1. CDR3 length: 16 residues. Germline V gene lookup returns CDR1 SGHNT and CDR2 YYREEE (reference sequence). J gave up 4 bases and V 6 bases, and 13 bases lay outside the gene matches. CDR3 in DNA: TGTGCCAGCACCCGGGGGTCGAGGACAGGGGGTTACGAGCAGTACTTC. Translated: CASTRGSRTGGYEQYF.

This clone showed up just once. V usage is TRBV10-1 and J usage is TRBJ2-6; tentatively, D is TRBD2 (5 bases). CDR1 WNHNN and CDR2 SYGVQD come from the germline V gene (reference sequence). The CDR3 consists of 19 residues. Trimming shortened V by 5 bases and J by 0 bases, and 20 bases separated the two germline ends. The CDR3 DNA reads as TGCGCCAGCAGTACGAGGAGACTACCCGCCGACTCTGGGGCCAACGTCCTGACTTTC. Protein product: CASSTRRLPADSGANVLTF.

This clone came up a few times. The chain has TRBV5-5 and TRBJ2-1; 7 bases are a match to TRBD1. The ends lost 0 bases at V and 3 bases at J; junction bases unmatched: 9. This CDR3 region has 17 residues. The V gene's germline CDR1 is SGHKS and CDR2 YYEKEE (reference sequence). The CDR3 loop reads CASSLGVDRPLYNEQFF. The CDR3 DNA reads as TGTGCCAGCAGCTTGGGGGTGGACAGGCCTCTCTACAATGAGCAGTTCTTC.

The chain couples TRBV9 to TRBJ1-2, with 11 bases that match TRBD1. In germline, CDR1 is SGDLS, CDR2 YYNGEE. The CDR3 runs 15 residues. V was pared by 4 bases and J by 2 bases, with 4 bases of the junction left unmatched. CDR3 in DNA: TGTGCCAGCAGCCCGGGACAGGGGGGGAACTATGGCTACACCTTC. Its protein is CASSPGQGGNYGYTF.

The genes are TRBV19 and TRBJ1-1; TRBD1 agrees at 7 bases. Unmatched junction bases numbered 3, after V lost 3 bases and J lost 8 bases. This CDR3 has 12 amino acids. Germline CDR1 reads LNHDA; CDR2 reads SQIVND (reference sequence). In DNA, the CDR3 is TGTGCCAGTAGTATCCGGGACAGCGAAGCTTTCTTT. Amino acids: CASSIRDSEAFF.

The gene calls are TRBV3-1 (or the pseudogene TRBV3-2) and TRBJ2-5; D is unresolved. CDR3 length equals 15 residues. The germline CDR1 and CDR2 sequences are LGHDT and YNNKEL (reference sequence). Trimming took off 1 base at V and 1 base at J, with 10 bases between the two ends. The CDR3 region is CASSQVRNIQETQYF. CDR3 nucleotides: TGTGCCAGCAGCCAAGTGAGGAATATCCAAGAGACCCAGTACTTC.

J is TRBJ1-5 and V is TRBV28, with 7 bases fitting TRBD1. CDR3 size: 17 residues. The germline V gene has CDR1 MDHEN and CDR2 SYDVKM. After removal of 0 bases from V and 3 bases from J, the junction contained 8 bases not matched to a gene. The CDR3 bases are TGTGCCAGCAGTTTATGGTCTGCAGGGGGACTCAATCAGCCCCAGCATTTT. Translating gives CASSLWSAGGLNQPQHF.

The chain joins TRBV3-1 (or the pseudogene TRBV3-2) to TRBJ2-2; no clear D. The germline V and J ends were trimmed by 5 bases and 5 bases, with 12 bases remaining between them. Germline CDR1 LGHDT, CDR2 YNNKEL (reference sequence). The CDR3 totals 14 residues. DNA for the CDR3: TGTGCCAGCAGCTCCTCCACAAAAACCGGGGAGCTGTTTTTT. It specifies CASSSSTKTGELFF.

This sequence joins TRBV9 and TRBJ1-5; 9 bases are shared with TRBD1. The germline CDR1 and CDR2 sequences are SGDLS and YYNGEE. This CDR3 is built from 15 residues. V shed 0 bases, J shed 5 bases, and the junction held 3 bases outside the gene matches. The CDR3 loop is CASSVATGGDQPQHF. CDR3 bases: TGTGCCAGCAGCGTAGCGACAGGGGGGGATCAGCCCCAGCATTTT.

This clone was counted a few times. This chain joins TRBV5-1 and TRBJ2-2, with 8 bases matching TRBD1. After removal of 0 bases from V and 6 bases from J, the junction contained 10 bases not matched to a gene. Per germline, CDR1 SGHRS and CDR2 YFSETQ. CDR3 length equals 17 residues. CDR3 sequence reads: CASSLEGRGLRAGELFF. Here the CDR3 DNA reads TGCGCCAGCAGCTTGGAAGGCAGGGGGCTCCGGGCCGGGGAGCTGTTTTTT.

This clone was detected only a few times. This CDR3 is CASSTPTGADEKLFF. The CDR3 DNA reads as TGTGCCAGTAGTACCCCGACAGGGGCGGATGAAAAACTGTTTTTT. V usage is TRBV19 and J usage is TRBJ1-4; 8 bases map to TRBD1. CDR1 and CDR2 from the germline V gene are LNHDA and SQIVND (reference sequence). This CDR3 contains 15 residues. Trimming took 4 bases from V and 6 from J; bases not matched to a gene: 7.

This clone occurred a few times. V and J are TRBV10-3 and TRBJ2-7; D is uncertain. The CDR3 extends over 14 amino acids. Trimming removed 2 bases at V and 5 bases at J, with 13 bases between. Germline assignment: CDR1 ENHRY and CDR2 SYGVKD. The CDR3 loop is CAISEPDMGDEQYF. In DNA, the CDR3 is TGTGCCATCAGTGAGCCGGATATGGGCGACGAGCAGTACTTC.

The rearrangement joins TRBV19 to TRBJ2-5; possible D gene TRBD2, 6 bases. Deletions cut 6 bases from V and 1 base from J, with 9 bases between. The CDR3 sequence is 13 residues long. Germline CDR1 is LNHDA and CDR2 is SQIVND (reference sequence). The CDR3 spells CASSGGVQETQYF. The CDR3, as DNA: TGTGCCAGTAGCGGCGGGGTCCAAGAGACCCAGTACTTC. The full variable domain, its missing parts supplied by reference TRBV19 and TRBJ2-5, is DGGITQSPKYLFRKEGQNVTLSCEQNLNHDAMYWYRQDPGQGLRLIYYSQIVNDFQKGDIAEGYSVSREKKESFPLTVTSAQKNPTAFYLCASSGGVQETQYFGPGTRLLVL.

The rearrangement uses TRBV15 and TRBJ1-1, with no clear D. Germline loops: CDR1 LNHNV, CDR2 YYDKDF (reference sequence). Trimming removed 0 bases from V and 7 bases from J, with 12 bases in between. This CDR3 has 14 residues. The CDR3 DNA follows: TGTGCCACCAGCAGAGATTATAACGAGGGTGAAGCTTTCTTT. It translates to CATSRDYNEGEAFF.

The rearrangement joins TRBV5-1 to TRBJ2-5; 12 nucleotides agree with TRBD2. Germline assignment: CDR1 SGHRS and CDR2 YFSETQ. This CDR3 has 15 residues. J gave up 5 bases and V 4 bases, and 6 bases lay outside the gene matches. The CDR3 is CASSTTSGSTETQYF. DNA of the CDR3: TGCGCCAGCAGCACGACTAGCGGGAGTACCGAGACCCAGTACTTC. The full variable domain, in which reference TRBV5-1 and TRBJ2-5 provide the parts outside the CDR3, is KAGVTQTPRYLIKTRGQQVTLSCSPISGHRSVSWYQQTPGQGLQFLFEYFSETQRNKGNFPGRFSGRQFSNSRSEMNVSTLELGDSALYLCASSTTSGSTETQYFGPGTRLLVL.

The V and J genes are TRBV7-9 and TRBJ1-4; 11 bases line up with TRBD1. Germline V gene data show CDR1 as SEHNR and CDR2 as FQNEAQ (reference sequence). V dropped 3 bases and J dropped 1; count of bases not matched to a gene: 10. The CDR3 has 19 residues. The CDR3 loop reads CASSFVRDRGMQTNEKLFF. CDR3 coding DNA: TGTGCCAGCAGCTTCGTCCGGGACAGGGGGATGCAAACTAATGAAAAACTGTTTTTT. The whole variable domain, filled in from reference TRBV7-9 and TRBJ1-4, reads DTGVSQNPRHKITKRGQNVTFRCDPISEHNRLYWYRQTLGQGPEFLTYFQNEAQLEKSRLLSDRFSAERPKGSFSTLEIQRTEQGDSAMYLCASSFVRDRGMQTNEKLFFGSGTQLSVL.

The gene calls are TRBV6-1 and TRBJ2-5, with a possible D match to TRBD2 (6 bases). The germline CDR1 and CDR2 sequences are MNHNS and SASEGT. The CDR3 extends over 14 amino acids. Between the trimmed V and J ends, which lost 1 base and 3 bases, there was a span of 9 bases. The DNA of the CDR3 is TGTGCCAGCAGTGAAGATGGGGGGAAAGAGACCCAGTACTTC. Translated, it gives CASSEDGGKETQYF.

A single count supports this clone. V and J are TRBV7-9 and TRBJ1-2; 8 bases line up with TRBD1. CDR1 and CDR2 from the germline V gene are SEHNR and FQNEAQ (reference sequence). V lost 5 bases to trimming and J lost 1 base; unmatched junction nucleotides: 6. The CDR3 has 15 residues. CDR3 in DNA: TGTGCCAGCAGCCGGGGAACAGGGGGTAACTATGGCTACACCTTC. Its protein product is CASSRGTGGNYGYTF.

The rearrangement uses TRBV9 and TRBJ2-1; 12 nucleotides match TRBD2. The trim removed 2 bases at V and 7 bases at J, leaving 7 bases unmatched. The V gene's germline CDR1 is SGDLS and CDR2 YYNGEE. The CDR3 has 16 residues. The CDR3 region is CASSVASGRAGNEQFF. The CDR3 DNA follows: TGTGCCAGCAGCGTCGCTAGCGGGAGGGCCGGTAATGAGCAGTTCTTC.

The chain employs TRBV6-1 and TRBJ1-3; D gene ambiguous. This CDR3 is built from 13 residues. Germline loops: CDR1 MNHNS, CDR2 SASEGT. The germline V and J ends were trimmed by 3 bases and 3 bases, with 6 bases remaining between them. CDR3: CASSEVSGNTIYF. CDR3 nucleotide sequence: TGTGCCAGCAGTGAGGTCAGTGGAAACACCATATATTTT.

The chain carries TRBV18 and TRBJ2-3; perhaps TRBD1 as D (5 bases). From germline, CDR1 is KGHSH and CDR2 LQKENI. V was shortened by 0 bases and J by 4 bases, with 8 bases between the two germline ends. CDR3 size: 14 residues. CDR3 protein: CASSPPSRADTQYF. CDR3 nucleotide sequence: TGTGCCAGCTCACCACCGAGCAGGGCAGATACGCAGTATTTT.

CDR3 region: CSVELAPEETQYF. DNA of the CDR3: TGCAGCGTTGAGCTAGCGCCGGAAGAGACCCAGTACTTC. The genes are TRBV29-1 and TRBJ2-5, with D possibly TRBD2 on 6 matching bases. Trimming took off 3 bases at V and 3 bases at J, with 11 bases between the two ends. The germline V gene has CDR1 SQVTM and CDR2 ANQGSEA. The length of the CDR3 is 13 residues.

The DNA of the CDR3 is TGTGCCATCAGCGAGGCCGCACAGGGGAGTGAGCAGTACTTC. Translation gives CAISEAAQGSEQYF. This sequence joins TRBV10-3 and TRBJ2-7; 7 positions agree with TRBD1. V lost 6 bases to trimming and J lost 7 bases; unmatched junction nucleotides: 12. The CDR3 has 14 residues. Germline values: CDR1 ENHRY, CDR2 SYGVKD.

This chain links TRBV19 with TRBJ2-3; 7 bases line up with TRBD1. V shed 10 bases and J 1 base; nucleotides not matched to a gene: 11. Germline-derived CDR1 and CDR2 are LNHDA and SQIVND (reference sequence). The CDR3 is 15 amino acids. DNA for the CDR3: TGTGCCACTTCTGACAGGGCAGAAGGCACAGATACGCAGTATTTT. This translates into CATSDRAEGTDTQYF.

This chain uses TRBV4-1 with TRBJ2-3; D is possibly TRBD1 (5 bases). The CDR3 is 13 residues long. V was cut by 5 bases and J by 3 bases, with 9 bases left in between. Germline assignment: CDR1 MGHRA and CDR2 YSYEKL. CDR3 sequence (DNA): TGCGCCAGCAGCTGGGGCCCAACAGATACGCAGTATTTT. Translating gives CASSWGPTDTQYF.